Listed below are T cell receptor beta chains from one sample, sequenced in a study of blood T cell repertoires in COVID-19. Clones were read by immunoSEQ multiplex PCR, and TCRdb kept only the in-frame ones, dropping some. The table includes approximately 350,000 clones, about nine tenths detected once. The sequenced sample was peripheral blood. These receptors were obtained from a woman between 65 and 79 years old with COVID-19, enrolled during active disease. Each CDR3 is given with its conserved first and last residue. Fields, in order: clone size, J gene, V gene, D gene, CDR3 protein, CDR3 DNA. The D gene is left open where the match is weak. Rows may omit the clone size; those that give it use once, few, many or a size class.

size: once; J: TRBJ2-2; V: TRBV14; D: -; CDR3: CASSQVSGVGELFF; DNA: TGTGCCAGCAGCCAAGTGTCAGGGGTAGGGGAGCTGTTTTTT
size: few; J: TRBJ1-2; V: TRBV7-9; D: TRBD1; CDR3: CASSTGQRGYTF; DNA: TGTGCCAGCAGCACGGGACAGAGGGGCTACACCTTC
size: -; J: TRBJ2-2; V: TRBV12-5; D: -; CDR3: CASGLGQGNTGELFF; DNA: TGTGCTAGTGGTTTGGGGCAGGGGAACACCGGGGAGCTGTTTTTT
size: -; J: TRBJ2-3; V: TRBV18; D: -; CDR3: CASSPRVLTDTQYF; DNA: TGTGCCAGCTCACCCCGGGTGCTCACAGATACGCAGTATTTT
size: -; J: TRBJ2-4; V: TRBV27; D: -; CDR3: CASASAGALGEYF; DNA: TGTGCCTCCGCCAGTGCAGGGGCCCTTGGGGAGTACTTC
size: -; J: TRBJ2-1; V: TRBV5-4; D: -; CDR3: CASSSTGFAYNEQFF; DNA: TGTGCCAGCAGCTCCACAGGGTTCGCCTACAATGAGCAGTTCTTC
size: -; J: TRBJ2-3; V: TRBV5-6; D: TRBD2; CDR3: CASSSERGAWTDTQYF; DNA: TGTGCCAGCAGCTCAGAGCGGGGGGCCTGGACAGATACGCAGTATTTT
size: -; J: TRBJ1-1; V: TRBV3-1/TRBV3-2; D: TRBD1; CDR3: CASSQGQGNTEAFF; DNA: TGTGCCAGCAGCCAAGGACAGGGAAACACTGAAGCTTTCTTT
size: once; J: TRBJ1-6; V: TRBV7-2; D: -; CDR3: CASSLEGQTSAALHF; DNA: TGTGCCAGCAGCTTAGAAGGACAGACTTCCGCGGCCCTCCACTTT
size: -; J: TRBJ1-4; V: TRBV6-5; D: -; CDR3: CASSYSGAVNEKLFF; DNA: TGTGCCAGCAGTTACTCTGGGGCAGTTAATGAAAAACTGTTTTTT
size: -; J: TRBJ1-1; V: TRBV18; D: -; CDR3: CASSPQTGRGFTEAFF; DNA: TGTGCCAGCTCACCACAAACAGGGAGAGGGTTTACTGAAGCTTTCTTT
size: -; J: TRBJ1-2; V: TRBV2; D: -; CDR3: CASSEFSASWGYTF; DNA: TGTGCCAGCAGTGAATTCAGCGCTTCCTGGGGCTACACCTTC
size: -; J: TRBJ2-7; V: TRBV5-4; D: -; CDR3: CASSVTTVDEQYF; DNA: TGTGCCAGCAGCGTGACTACCGTAGACGAGCAGTACTTC
size: -; J: TRBJ1-6; V: TRBV11-2; D: TRBD1; CDR3: CASSGRGQGTNSPLHF; DNA: TGTGCCAGCAGCGGACGGGGACAGGGGACGAATTCACCCCTCCACTTT
size: few; J: TRBJ2-7; V: TRBV2; D: -; CDR3: CASSAHPYEQYF; DNA: TGTGCCAGCAGTGCCCATCCCTACGAGCAGTACTTC
size: -; J: TRBJ1-2; V: TRBV6-5; D: -; CDR3: CASSRTGTHYGYTF; DNA: TGTGCCAGCAGCCGAACCGGGACTCACTATGGCTACACCTTC
size: -; J: TRBJ2-5; V: TRBV2; D: TRBD2; CDR3: CASRWRRGGGVFLETQYF; DNA: TGTGCCAGCAGGTGGAGGCGCGGGGGGGGCGTCTTTCTGGAGACCCAGTACTTC
size: -; J: TRBJ2-5; V: TRBV28; D: TRBD1; CDR3: CASSHLGTEETQYF; DNA: TGTGCCAGCAGCCACCTTGGGACAGAAGAGACCCAGTACTTC
size: -; J: TRBJ1-3; V: TRBV19; D: -; CDR3: CASSLPSSGNTIYF; DNA: TGTGCCAGTAGTCTGCCGAGCTCTGGAAACACCATATATTTT
size: -; J: TRBJ2-2; V: TRBV19; D: -; CDR3: CASSILSGELFF; DNA: TGTGCCAGTAGTATTCTTTCCGGGGAGCTGTTTTTT
size: -; J: TRBJ2-1; V: TRBV30; D: -; CDR3: CAWSLGGSYNEQFF; DNA: TGTGCCTGGAGTCTGGGGGGCTCCTACAATGAGCAGTTCTTC
size: -; J: TRBJ1-2; V: TRBV6-6; D: TRBD1; CDR3: CASSRDRGPYGYTF; DNA: TGTGCCAGCAGCCGGGACAGGGGGCCCTATGGCTACACCTTC
size: -; J: TRBJ2-3; V: TRBV5-5; D: TRBD2; CDR3: CASSDSGGAGRTQYF; DNA: TGTGCCAGCAGCGATAGCGGGGGGGCAGGTCGGACGCAGTATTTT
size: -; J: TRBJ1-1; V: TRBV4-3; D: -; CDR3: CASSQVMSENTEAFF; DNA: TGCGCCAGCAGCCAAGTTATGTCAGAGAACACTGAAGCTTTCTTT
size: -; J: TRBJ2-7; V: TRBV7-2; D: TRBD1; CDR3: CASSYGQGREQYF; DNA: TGTGCCAGCAGCTACGGACAGGGAAGGGAGCAGTACTTC
size: -; J: TRBJ2-5; V: TRBV18; D: -; CDR3: CASSPEEETQYF; DNA: TGTGCCAGCTCACCGGAGGAAGAGACCCAGTACTTC
size: -; J: TRBJ1-3; V: TRBV12-3/TRBV12-4; D: -; CDR3: CASSPRGGDTIYF; DNA: TGTGCCAGCAGTCCCCGTGGCGGAGACACCATATATTTT
size: -; J: TRBJ2-5; V: TRBV30; D: -; CDR3: CAWNFGPWVETQYF; DNA: TGTGCCTGGAATTTTGGGCCGTGGGTAGAGACCCAGTACTTC
size: few; J: TRBJ1-5; V: TRBV4-3; D: -; CDR3: CASSQDAGRNGQPQHF; DNA: TGCGCCAGCAGCCAAGATGCAGGGAGGAACGGGCAGCCCCAGCATTTT
size: once; J: TRBJ1-2; V: TRBV2; D: TRBD1; CDR3: CARTGTDIYGYTF; DNA: TGTGCCAGAACCGGGACAGACATCTATGGCTACACCTTC
size: -; J: TRBJ1-6; V: TRBV7-9; D: TRBD1; CDR3: CASSYEDRDYSPLHF; DNA: TGTGCCAGCAGCTATGAGGACAGGGATTATTCACCCCTCCACTTT
size: -; J: TRBJ2-7; V: TRBV5-5; D: -; CDR3: CASRRQVEYEQYF; DNA: TGTGCCAGCAGAAGACAGGTCGAATACGAGCAGTACTTC
size: -; J: TRBJ2-3; V: TRBV7-2; D: -; CDR3: CASSLIAGLGADTQYF; DNA: TGTGCCAGCAGCTTAATTGCGGGGCTGGGGGCAGATACGCAGTATTTT
size: -; J: TRBJ1-2; V: TRBV2; D: TRBD1; CDR3: CASRAGGERGYTF; DNA: TGTGCCAGCCGGGCAGGGGGCGAGAGAGGCTACACCTTC
size: few; J: TRBJ1-1; V: TRBV7-9; D: TRBD1; CDR3: CASSRRQGLTNTEAFF; DNA: TGTGCCAGCAGCCGAAGACAGGGTTTGACGAACACTGAAGCTTTCTTT
size: -; J: TRBJ1-2; V: TRBV11-2; D: -; CDR3: CASSLGGTRGSYTF; DNA: TGTGCCAGCAGCTTAGGTGGGACGAGGGGGAGCTACACCTTC
size: -; J: TRBJ1-5; V: TRBV24-1; D: -; CDR3: CATSSSTGFSNQPQHF; DNA: TGTGCCACCAGTTCCAGCACAGGGTTTAGCAATCAGCCCCAGCATTTT
size: -; J: TRBJ1-5; V: TRBV4-3; D: TRBD1; CDR3: CASSQESGGLSNQPQHF; DNA: TGCGCCAGCAGCCAAGAGTCAGGGGGCCTGAGCAATCAGCCCCAGCATTTT
size: -; J: TRBJ2-4; V: TRBV6-2/TRBV6-3; D: -; CDR3: CASSRSPGKNIQYF; DNA: TGTGCCAGCAGTCGAAGCCCAGGCAAAAACATTCAGTACTTC
size: few; J: TRBJ2-1; V: TRBV13; D: TRBD2; CDR3: CASSKGLAGVLSYNEQFF; DNA: TGTGCCAGCAGCAAGGGACTAGCGGGGGTCCTTTCCTACAATGAGCAGTTCTTC
size: -; J: TRBJ2-3; V: TRBV7-3; D: -; CDR3: CASSLGIGGSTDTQYF; DNA: TGTGCCAGCAGCTTAGGGATAGGGGGTAGCACAGATACGCAGTATTTT
size: -; J: TRBJ1-1; V: TRBV7-9; D: TRBD1; CDR3: CASSGDREQAFF; DNA: TGTGCCAGCAGCGGCGACAGGGAACAAGCTTTCTTT
size: -; J: TRBJ1-2; V: TRBV18; D: -; CDR3: CASSPGQVYGYTF; DNA: TGTGCCAGCTCACCTGGACAAGTCTATGGCTACACCTTC
size: -; J: TRBJ1-6; V: TRBV9; D: -; CDR3: CASSVGEYPLDSPLHF; DNA: TGTGCCAGCAGCGTAGGGGAGTACCCTTTGGATTCACCCCTCCACTTT
size: -; J: TRBJ1-5; V: TRBV15; D: -; CDR3: CATSREGAGNQPQHF; DNA: TGTGCCACCAGCAGAGAGGGGGCTGGCAATCAGCCCCAGCATTTT
size: -; J: TRBJ2-3; V: TRBV7-3; D: TRBD2; CDR3: CASSLASGGNTQYF; DNA: TGTGCCAGCAGCTTAGCGAGCGGGGGGAATACGCAGTATTTT
size: -; J: TRBJ2-7; V: TRBV5-6; D: -; CDR3: CASSPQIAVRRASYEQYF; DNA: TGTGCCAGCAGCCCTCAAATAGCGGTACGGCGGGCCAGCTACGAGCAGTACTTC
size: -; J: TRBJ1-4; V: TRBV2; D: TRBD1; CDR3: CASSLDRDYEKLFF; DNA: TGTGCCAGCAGCCTCGACAGGGACTATGAAAAACTGTTTTTT
size: -; J: TRBJ2-3; V: TRBV20-1; D: TRBD2; CDR3: CSASLASGGPDTQYF; DNA: TGCAGTGCTAGTTTGGCTAGCGGGGGTCCAGATACGCAGTATTTT
size: -; J: TRBJ1-2; V: TRBV30; D: TRBD1; CDR3: CAWTGGTGLNYGYTF; DNA: TGTGCCTGGACCGGCGGGACAGGCCTTAACTATGGCTACACCTTC
size: once; J: TRBJ1-2; V: TRBV7-6; D: TRBD1; CDR3: CASSRQGGNYGYTF; DNA: TGTGCCAGCAGCCGACAGGGGGGAAACTATGGCTACACCTTC
size: -; J: TRBJ2-1; V: TRBV5-1; D: -; CDR3: CASSLGGNSFF; DNA: TGCGCCAGCAGCCTCGGGGGAAACTCGTTCTTC
size: -; J: TRBJ1-1; V: TRBV28; D: TRBD1; CDR3: CASSPTGEAFF; DNA: TGTGCCAGCAGCCCGACAGGGGAAGCTTTCTTT
size: -; J: TRBJ2-5; V: TRBV24-1; D: TRBD2; CDR3: CATSDLPTTSGSTQYF; DNA: TGTGCCACCAGTGATTTGCCGACGACTAGCGGGTCGACCCAGTACTTC
size: -; J: TRBJ1-1; V: TRBV3-1/TRBV3-2; D: TRBD1; CDR3: CASSRIPGQDTEAFF; DNA: TGTGCCAGCAGCCGAATTCCGGGACAGGACACTGAAGCTTTCTTT
size: -; J: TRBJ2-1; V: TRBV19; D: -; CDR3: CASSRKGVSYNEQFF; DNA: TGTGCCAGTAGTCGAAAGGGGGTTTCCTACAATGAGCAGTTCTTC
size: -; J: TRBJ1-5; V: TRBV30; D: -; CDR3: CAWSVPTGNQPQHF; DNA: TGTGCCTGGAGTGTCCCAACAGGGAATCAGCCCCAGCATTTT
size: -; J: TRBJ2-7; V: TRBV4-3; D: -; CDR3: CASSQDSGGPTNEQYF; DNA: TGCGCCAGCAGCCAAGATTCCGGGGGGCCTACTAACGAGCAGTACTTC